The clone carrying this TCR beta chain was detected a few times. Its antigen is not known. Germline lookup yields CDR1 LNHDA and CDR2 SQIVND (reference sequence). This CDR3 has 15 amino acids. The V and J ends lost 3 bases and 4 bases respectively, with 13 bases between them. This record belongs to a study of coeliac disease. Study in general: Coeliac patients had active, refractory type I, or gluten-free-diet-controlled disease. High-resolution HLA typing was lacking; TRBV7-2 bias was queried instead.

Profiling relied on immunoSEQ multiplex PCR, and the TCRdb table lists in-frame clones only, not all of them. The data hold roughly 8,000 clones, with 57% observed a single time. General study points: Lower clonality than controls marked TRB and TRG repertoires from active celiac intraepithelial and lamina propria samples. Cross-contamination between intraepithelial and lamina propria cells was possible.

Material for sequencing was intraepithelial lymphocytes from the gut. The source of this sequence is a woman aged 60-75 years with celiac disease. The V call is TRBV19, the J call TRBJ2-1; a possible D gene is TRBD1 (5 bases). In DNA, the CDR3 is TGTGCCAGTAGTATCGGGCAGGGTGGTTACAATGAGCAGTTCTTC. Its translation: CASSIGQGGYNEQFF.